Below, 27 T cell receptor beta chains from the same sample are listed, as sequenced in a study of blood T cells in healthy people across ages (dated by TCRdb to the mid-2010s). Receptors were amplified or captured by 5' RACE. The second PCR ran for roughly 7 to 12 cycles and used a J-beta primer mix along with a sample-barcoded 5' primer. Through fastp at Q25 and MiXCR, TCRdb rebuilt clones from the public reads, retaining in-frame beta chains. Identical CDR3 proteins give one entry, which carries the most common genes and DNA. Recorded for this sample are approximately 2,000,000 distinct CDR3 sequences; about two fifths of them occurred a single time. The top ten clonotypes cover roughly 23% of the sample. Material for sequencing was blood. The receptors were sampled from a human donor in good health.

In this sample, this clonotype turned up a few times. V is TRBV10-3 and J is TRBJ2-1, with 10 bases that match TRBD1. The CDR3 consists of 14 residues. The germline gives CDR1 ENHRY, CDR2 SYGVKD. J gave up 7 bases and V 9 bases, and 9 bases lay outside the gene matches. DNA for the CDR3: TGTGCCATAGTCCGGGACAGGGGAGTAAATGAGCAGTTCTTC. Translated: CAIVRDRGVNEQFF.

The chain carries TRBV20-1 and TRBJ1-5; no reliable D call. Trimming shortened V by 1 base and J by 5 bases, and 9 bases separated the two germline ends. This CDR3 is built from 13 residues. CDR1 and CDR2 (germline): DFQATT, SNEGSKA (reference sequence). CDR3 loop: CSARGTADQPQHF. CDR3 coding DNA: TGCAGTGCTAGAGGTACAGCTGATCAGCCCCAGCATTTT.

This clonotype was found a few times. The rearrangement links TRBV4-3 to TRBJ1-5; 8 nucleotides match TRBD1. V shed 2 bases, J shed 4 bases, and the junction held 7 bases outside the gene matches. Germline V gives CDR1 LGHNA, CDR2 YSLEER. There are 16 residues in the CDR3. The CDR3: CASSQNMGQANQPQHF. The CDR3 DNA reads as TGCGCCAGCAGCCAAAACATGGGACAGGCGAATCAGCCCCAGCATTTT.

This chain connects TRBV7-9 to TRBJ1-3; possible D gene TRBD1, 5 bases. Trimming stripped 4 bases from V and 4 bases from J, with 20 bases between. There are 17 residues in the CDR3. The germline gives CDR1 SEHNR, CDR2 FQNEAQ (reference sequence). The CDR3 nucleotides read TGTGCCAGCAGCTCCCGCCCGGGACGGCCATTCGGAAACACCATATATTTT. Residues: CASSSRPGRPFGNTIYF.

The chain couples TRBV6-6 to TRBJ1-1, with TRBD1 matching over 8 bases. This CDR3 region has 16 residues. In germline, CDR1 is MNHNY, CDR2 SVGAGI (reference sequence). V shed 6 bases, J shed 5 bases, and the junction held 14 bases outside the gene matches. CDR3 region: CASSPRAGQAITEAFF. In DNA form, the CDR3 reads TGTGCCAGCAGCCCCCGGGCGGGACAGGCTATAACTGAAGCTTTCTTT.

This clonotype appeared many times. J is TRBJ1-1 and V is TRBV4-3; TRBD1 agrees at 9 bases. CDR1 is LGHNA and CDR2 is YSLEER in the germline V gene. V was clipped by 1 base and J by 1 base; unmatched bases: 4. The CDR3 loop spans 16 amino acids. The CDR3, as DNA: TGCGCCAGCAGCCAAGTTGCACAGGGGGCGAACACTGAAGCTTTCTTT. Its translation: CASSQVAQGANTEAFF.

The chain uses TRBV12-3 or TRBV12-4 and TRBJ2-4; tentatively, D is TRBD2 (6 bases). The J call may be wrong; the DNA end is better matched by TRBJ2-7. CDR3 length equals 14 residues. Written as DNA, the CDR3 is TGTGCCAGCGGGGCCGGGACTGGGCCCTACGAGCAGTACTTC. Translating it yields CASGAGTGPYEQYF.

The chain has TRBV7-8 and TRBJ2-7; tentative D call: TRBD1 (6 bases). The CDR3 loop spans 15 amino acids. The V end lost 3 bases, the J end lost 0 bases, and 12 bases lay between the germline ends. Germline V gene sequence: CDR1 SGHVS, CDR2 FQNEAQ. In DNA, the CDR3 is TGTGCCAGCAGCTTCCTGCCAGGGGACTCCTACGAGCAGTACTTC. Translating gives CASSFLPGDSYEQYF. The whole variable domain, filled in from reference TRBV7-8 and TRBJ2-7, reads GAGVSQSPRYKVAKRGQDVALRCDPISGHVSLFWYQQALGQGPEFLTYFQNEAQLDKSGLPSDRFFAERPEGSVSTLKIQRTQQEDSAVYLCASSFLPGDSYEQYFGPGTRLTVT.

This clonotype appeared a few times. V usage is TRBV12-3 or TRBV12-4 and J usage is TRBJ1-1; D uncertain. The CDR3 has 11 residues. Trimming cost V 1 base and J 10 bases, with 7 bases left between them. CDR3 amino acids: CASSLGSGAFF. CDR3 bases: TGTGCCAGCAGTTTAGGCAGTGGAGCTTTCTTT.

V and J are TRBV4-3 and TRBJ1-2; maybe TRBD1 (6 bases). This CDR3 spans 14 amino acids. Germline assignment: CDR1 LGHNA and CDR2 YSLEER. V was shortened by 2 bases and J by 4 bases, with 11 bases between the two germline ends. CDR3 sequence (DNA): TGCGCCAGCAGCCAACGAGCAGGGGTCTATGGCTACACCTTC. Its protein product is CASSQRAGVYGYTF.

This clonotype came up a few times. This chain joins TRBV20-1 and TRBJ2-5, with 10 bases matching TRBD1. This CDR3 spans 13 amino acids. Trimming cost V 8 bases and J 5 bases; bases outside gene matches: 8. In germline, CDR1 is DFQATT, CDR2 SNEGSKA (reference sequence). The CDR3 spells CSPRQGALETQYF. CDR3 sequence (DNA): TGCAGTCCTCGACAGGGGGCTTTGGAGACCCAGTACTTC.

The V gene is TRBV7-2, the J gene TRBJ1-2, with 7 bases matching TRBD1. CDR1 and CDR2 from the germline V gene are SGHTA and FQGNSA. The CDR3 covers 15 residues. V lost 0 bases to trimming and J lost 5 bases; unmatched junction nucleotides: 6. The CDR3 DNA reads TGTGCCAGCAGCTTAGCGCAGGACAGGCTGTATGGCTACACCTTC. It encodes CASSLAQDRLYGYTF.

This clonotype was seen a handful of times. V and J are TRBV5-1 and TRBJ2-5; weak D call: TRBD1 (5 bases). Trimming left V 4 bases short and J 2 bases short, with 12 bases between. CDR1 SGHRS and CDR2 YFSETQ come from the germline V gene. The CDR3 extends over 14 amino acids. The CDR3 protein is CASSVQVTQETQYF. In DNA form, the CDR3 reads TGCGCCAGCAGCGTACAGGTAACACAAGAGACCCAGTACTTC.

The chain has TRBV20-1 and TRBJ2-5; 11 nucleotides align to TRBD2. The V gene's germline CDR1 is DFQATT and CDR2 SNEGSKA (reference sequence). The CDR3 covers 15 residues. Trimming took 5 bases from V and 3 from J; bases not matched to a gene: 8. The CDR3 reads CSAAPGTSGEETQYF. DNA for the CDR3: TGCAGTGCTGCCCCCGGGACTAGCGGTGAAGAGACCCAGTACTTC.

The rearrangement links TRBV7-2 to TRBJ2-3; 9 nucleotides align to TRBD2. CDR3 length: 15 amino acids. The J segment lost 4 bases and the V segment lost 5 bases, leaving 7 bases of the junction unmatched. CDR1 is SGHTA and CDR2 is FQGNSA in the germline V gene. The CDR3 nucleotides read TGTGCCAGCAGCCCCAGCGGGGGGCGTCCAGATACGCAGTATTTT. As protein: CASSPSGGRPDTQYF.

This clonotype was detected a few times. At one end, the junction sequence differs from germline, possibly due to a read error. The CDR3 coding sequence is TGTGCTAGCAGCTTGGGACATTTCCAAGAGACCCAGTACTTC. This encodes CASSLGHFQETQYF. The chain joins TRBV7-7 to TRBJ2-5; weak D call: TRBD1 (6 bases). This CDR3 has 14 amino acids. Germline loops: CDR1 SSHAT, CDR2 FNYEAQ (reference sequence). Supplemented by reference TRBV7-7 and TRBJ2-5, the full variable domain reads GAGVSQSPRYKVTKRGQDVTLRCDPISSHATLYWYQQALGQGPEFLTYFNYEAQPDKSGLPSDRFSAERPEGSISTLTIQRTEQRDSAMYRCASSLGHFQETQYFGPGTRLLVL.

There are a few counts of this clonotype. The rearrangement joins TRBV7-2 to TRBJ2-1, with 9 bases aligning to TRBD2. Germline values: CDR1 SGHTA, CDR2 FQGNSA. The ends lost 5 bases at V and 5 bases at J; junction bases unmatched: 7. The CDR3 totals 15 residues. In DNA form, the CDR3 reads TGTGCCAGCAGCGCCGGACTAGCGCAGCACAATGAGCAGTTCTTC. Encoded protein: CASSAGLAQHNEQFF.

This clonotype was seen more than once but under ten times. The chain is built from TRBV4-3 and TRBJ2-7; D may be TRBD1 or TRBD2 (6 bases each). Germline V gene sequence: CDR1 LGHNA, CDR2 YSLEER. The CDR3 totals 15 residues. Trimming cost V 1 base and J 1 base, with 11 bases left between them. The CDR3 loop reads CASSQAGDSSYEQYF. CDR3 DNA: TGCGCCAGCAGCCAAGCAGGGGACTCTTCCTACGAGCAGTACTTC.

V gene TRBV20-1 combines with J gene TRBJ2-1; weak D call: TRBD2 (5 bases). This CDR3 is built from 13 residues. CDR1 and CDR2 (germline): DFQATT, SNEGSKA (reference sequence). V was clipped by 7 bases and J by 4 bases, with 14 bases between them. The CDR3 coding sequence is TGCAGTGGGTTCAGAAGGGAGTACAATGAGCAGTTCTTC. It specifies CSGFRREYNEQFF.

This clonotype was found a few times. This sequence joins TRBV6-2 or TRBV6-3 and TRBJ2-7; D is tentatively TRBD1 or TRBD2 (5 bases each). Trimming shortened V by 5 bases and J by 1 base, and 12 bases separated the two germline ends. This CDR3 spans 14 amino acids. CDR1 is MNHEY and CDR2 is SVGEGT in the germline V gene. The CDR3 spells CASSEPGRSYEQYF. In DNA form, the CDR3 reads TGTGCCAGCAGTGAACCGGGACGGTCCTACGAGCAGTACTTC.

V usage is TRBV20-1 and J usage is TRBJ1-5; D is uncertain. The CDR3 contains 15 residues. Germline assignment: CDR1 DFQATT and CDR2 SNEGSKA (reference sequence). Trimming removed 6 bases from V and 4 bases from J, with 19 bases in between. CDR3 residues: CSAHPPGQFNQPQHF. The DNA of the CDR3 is TGCAGTGCCCACCCCCCCGGGCAGTTTAATCAGCCCCAGCATTTT.

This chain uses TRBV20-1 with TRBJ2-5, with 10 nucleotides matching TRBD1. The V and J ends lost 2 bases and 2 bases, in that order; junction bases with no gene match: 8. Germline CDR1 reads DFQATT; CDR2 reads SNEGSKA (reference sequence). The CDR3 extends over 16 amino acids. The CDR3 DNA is TGCAGTGCTAGACCCGGGACAGGGGTCTTACAAGAGACCCAGTACTTC. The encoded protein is CSARPGTGVLQETQYF.

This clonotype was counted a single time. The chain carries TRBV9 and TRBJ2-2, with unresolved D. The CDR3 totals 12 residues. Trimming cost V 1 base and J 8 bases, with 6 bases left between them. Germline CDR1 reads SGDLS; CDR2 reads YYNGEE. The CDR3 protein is CASSVFFGELFF. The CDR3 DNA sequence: TGTGCCAGCAGCGTATTTTTTGGGGAGCTGTTTTTT.

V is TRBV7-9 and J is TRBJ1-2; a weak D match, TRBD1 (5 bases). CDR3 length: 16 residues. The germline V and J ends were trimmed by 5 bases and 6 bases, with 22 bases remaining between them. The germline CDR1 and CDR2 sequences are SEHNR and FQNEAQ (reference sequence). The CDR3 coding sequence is TGTGCCAGCAGCGTAAGCGACGGGGCAGGTCGAGATGGCTACACCTTC. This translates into CASSVSDGAGRDGYTF.

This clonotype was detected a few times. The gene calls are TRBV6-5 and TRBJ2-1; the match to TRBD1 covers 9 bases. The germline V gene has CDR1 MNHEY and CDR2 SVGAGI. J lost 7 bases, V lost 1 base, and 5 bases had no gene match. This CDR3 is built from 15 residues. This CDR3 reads CASSYFSGTGNEQFF. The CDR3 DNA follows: TGTGCCAGCAGTTACTTCTCCGGGACAGGGAATGAGCAGTTCTTC.

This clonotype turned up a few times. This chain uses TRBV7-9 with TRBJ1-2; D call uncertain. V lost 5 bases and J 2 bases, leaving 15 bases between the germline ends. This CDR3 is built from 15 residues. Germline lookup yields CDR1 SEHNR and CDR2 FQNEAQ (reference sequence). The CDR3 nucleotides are TGTGCCAGCAGCCCCGCCACGGGGAGAAACTATGGCTACACCTTC. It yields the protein CASSPATGRNYGYTF.

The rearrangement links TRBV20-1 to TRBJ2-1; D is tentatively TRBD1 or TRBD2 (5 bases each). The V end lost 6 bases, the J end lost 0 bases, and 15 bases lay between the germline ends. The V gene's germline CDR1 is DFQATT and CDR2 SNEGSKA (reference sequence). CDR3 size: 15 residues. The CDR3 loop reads CSAHIPGGSYNEQFF. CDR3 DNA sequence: TGCAGTGCCCATATTCCTGGGGGCTCCTACAATGAGCAGTTCTTC.